The rows below give T cell receptor beta chains drawn from one sample of a study of molecular identifiers for immune sequencing clone quantification. One entry per CDR3 protein, called by TCRdb with MiXCR from the PCR reads. Among some 65,000 distinct CDR3 sequences, about 18% were seen once, and the ten largest hold 1.5% to 1.8%. What was sequenced was naive CD8+ T cells from blood, with Jurkat cell RNA spiked in. The receptors here all came from a human donor in good health. Some libraries in this study had Jurkat cell RNA spiked in. The CDR3 runs from the conserved cysteine through the conserved F or W. D genes are given only for firm matches. A clone size is listed for some rows: how often the clone was seen (once, few, many), or a class if it is expanded.

many	TRBV20-1	TRBJ1-6	.	CSARDTWGRESPLHF	TGCAGTGCTAGAGATACATGGGGCCGAGAATCACCCCTCCACTTT
many	TRBV4-2	TRBJ2-2	.	CASSQSWGSTGELFF	TGTGCCAGCAGCCAGAGTTGGGGGAGCACCGGGGAGCTGTTTTTT
many	TRBV6-2/TRBV6-3	TRBJ2-3	.	CASEEEKASTDTQYF	TGTGCCAGCGAGGAGGAGAAGGCTAGCACAGATACGCAGTATTTT
.	TRBV7-9	TRBJ2-1	.	CASSLIVGPQFF	TGTGCCAGCAGCTTAATAGTTGGCCCTCAGTTCTTC
once	TRBV4-3	TRBJ2-1	.	CASSQDGIAHNEWVF	TGCGCCAGCAGCCAAGACGGAATAGCCCACAATGAGTGGGTCTTC
many	TRBV6-6	TRBJ2-3	.	CASSYSLAANTDTQYF	TGTGCCAGCAGTTACTCGCTAGCCGCGAACACAGATACGCAGTATTTT
many	TRBV29-1	TRBJ2-1	TRBD1	CSVEERLRGRSGEQFF	TGCAGCGTTGAAGAACGTTTGAGGGGGCGCTCAGGCGAGCAGTTCTTC
many	TRBV4-3	TRBJ2-6	TRBD1	CASSHDRAGANVLTF	TGCGCCAGCAGCCACGACAGGGCTGGGGCCAACGTCCTGACTTTC
few	TRBV12-3/TRBV12-4	TRBJ2-7	TRBD2	CASSLGSGAYEQYF	TGTGCCAGCAGTTTAGGTAGCGGGGCCTACGAGCAGTACTTC
many	TRBV4-1	TRBJ2-1	.	CASSHPAGLGEQFF	TGCGCCAGCAGCCACCCGGCAGGGCTGGGTGAGCAGTTCTTC
.	TRBV13	TRBJ2-7	.	CASSSLGSYEQYF	TGTGCCAGCAGCTCACTAGGGTCCTACGAGCAGTACTTC
many	TRBV20-1	TRBJ2-7	.	CSAGDNSYEQYF	TGCAGTGCTGGGGACAATTCCTACGAGCAGTACTTC
many	TRBV27	TRBJ2-1	.	CASSLSVGNEQFF	TGTGCCAGCAGTTTATCGGTCGGGAATGAGCAGTTCTTC
few	TRBV5-6	TRBJ2-5	.	CASSGSGVTQTQYF	TGTGCCAGCAGCGGGTCTGGGGTTACGCAGACCCAGTACTTC
many	TRBV4-3	TRBJ1-1	.	CASSQDRVAEAFF	TGCGCCAGCAGCCAAGATAGGGTTGCTGAAGCTTTCTTT
.	TRBV12-3/TRBV12-4	TRBJ2-3	.	CASSLMVTDTQYF	TGTGCCAGCAGTTTGATGGTCACAGATACGCAGTATTTT
.	TRBV30	TRBJ1-2	TRBD1	CTWSTGTGDGYTF	TGTACCTGGAGTACCGGGACAGGGGATGGCTACACCTTC
few	TRBV5-4	TRBJ2-1	.	CASSSDTHNEQFF	TGTGCCAGCAGCTCGGACACACACAATGAGCAGTTCTTC
many	TRBV6-2/TRBV6-3	TRBJ1-1	TRBD1	CASRNPGQGNTEAFF	TGTGCCAGCAGGAATCCGGGACAGGGGAACACTGAAGCTTTCTTT
many	TRBV2	TRBJ2-5	.	CASRWETQETQYF	TGTGCCAGCAGGTGGGAGACTCAAGAGACCCAGTACTTC
many	TRBV7-3	TRBJ2-5	.	CASSPAYQETQYF	TGTGCCAGCAGTCCGGCCTACCAAGAGACCCAGTACTTC
few	TRBV28	TRBJ2-5	TRBD1	CASSPRTGVETQYF	TGTGCCAGCAGTCCCAGGACAGGGGTTGAGACCCAGTACTTC
many	TRBV6-2/TRBV6-3	TRBJ2-3	TRBD2	CASSYVPASGRGDTQYF	TGTGCCAGCAGTTACGTCCCGGCTAGCGGGAGGGGAGATACGCAGTATTTT
.	TRBV27	TRBJ2-7	TRBD1	CARRDRGSFYF	TGTGCCAGGAGGGACAGGGGATCGTTTTACTTC
many	TRBV5-1	TRBJ1-1	TRBD1	CASRPPGQGAPAEAFF	TGCGCCAGCAGACCACCGGGACAGGGGGCTCCTGCTGAAGCTTTCTTT
few	TRBV3-1	TRBJ2-1	TRBD2	CASSLTGTSPYNEQFF	TGTGCCAGCAGCCTAACCGGGACTAGCCCCTACAATGAGCAGTTCTTC
many	TRBV18	TRBJ1-5	.	CASSPTSLYSNQPQHF	TGTGCCAGCTCACCTACGAGTCTCTATAGCAATCAGCCCCAGCATTTT
many	TRBV29-1	TRBJ2-2	.	CSVEKDNTGELFF	TGCAGCGTTGAAAAGGACAACACCGGGGAGCTGTTTTTT
few	TRBV9	TRBJ2-6	.	CASSGAVGANVLTF	TGTGCCAGCAGTGGGGCAGTTGGGGCCAACGTCCTGACTTTC
many	TRBV30	TRBJ2-7	TRBD2	CAWSVDWSGSYEQYF	TGTGCCTGGAGTGTCGATTGGAGCGGGAGTTACGAGCAGTACTTC
many	TRBV7-9	TRBJ2-5	.	CASTLDRGPYQETQYF	TGTGCCAGCACCCTTGACCGGGGGCCGTACCAAGAGACCCAGTACTTC
many	TRBV6-2/TRBV6-3	TRBJ2-1	.	CASRISGAPYNEQFF	TGTGCCAGCAGAATTAGCGGTGCACCCTACAATGAGCAGTTCTTC
many	TRBV30	TRBJ2-2	.	CAWSTGVGPGELFF	TGTGCCTGGAGTACTGGGGTCGGGCCCGGGGAGCTGTTTTTT
.	TRBV11-1	TRBJ2-5	.	CASSLCPLQIQETQYF	TGTGCCAGCAGCTTATGTCCGCTCCAAATCCAAGAGACCCAGTACTTC
many	TRBV5-4	TRBJ2-3	TRBD1	CASTWGWGTGPTDTQYF	TGTGCCAGCACCTGGGGATGGGGGACAGGGCCCACAGATACGCAGTATTTT
many	TRBV15	TRBJ2-3	.	CATSGTPTDTQYF	TGTGCCACCAGCGGGACGCCCACAGATACGCAGTATTTT
many	TRBV6-5	TRBJ2-2	TRBD2	CASSYGRDTGELFF	TGTGCCAGCAGTTACGGGAGGGACACCGGGGAGCTGTTTTTT
many	TRBV7-9	TRBJ2-1	.	CASSPRDSLSYNEQFF	TGTGCCAGCAGTCCCCGGGACTCCCTCTCCTACAATGAGCAGTTCTTC
many	TRBV4-2	TRBJ2-1	.	CASSQVETGEQFF	TGTGCCAGCAGCCAAGTAGAGACAGGCGAGCAGTTCTTC
many	TRBV4-2	TRBJ2-2	.	CASSQDSSVNTGELFF	TGTGCCAGCAGCCAAGATTCTAGCGTGAACACCGGGGAGCTGTTTTTT
many	TRBV3-1	TRBJ2-7	.	CASSQAQDLSYEQYF	TGTGCCAGCAGCCAAGCACAGGACCTCTCCTACGAGCAGTACTTC
many	TRBV5-1	TRBJ2-4	.	CASSSVLKNIQYF	TGCGCCAGCAGCTCGGTCCTCAAAAACATTCAGTACTTC
.	TRBV7-9	TRBJ2-1	TRBD2	CASSFHSGHVLVNEQFF	TGTGCCAGCAGCTTCCATAGCGGGCATGTGCTAGTCAATGAGCAGTTCTTC
few	TRBV27	TRBJ2-5	.	CASSVGRPEFIETQYF	TGTGCCAGCAGTGTCGGCCGTCCGGAGTTTATAGAGACCCAGTACTTC
.	TRBV5-3	TRBJ2-7	.	CASSLGGAEQYF	TGTGCCAGCAGCTTGGGGGGGGCCGAGCAATACTTC
many	TRBV6-2/TRBV6-3	TRBJ2-2	.	CASRVTKNTGELFF	TGTGCCAGCCGGGTTACAAAGAACACCGGGGAGCTGTTTTTT
.	TRBV14	TRBJ2-5	TRBD2	CASSQTGLAGVAEETQYF	TGTGCCAGCAGCCAGACGGGACTAGCGGGAGTGGCGGAGGAGACCCAGTACTTC
many	TRBV4-1	TRBJ1-3	.	CASSQEGTEFVGNTIYF	TGCGCCAGCAGCCAAGAGGGGACTGAGTTCGTTGGAAACACCATATATTTT
many	TRBV6-2/TRBV6-3	TRBJ1-1	.	CASSSGGYTEAFF	TGTGCCAGCAGTAGCGGTGGGTACACTGAAGCTTTCTTT
many	TRBV27	TRBJ2-2	TRBD1	CASSLETGVIPGELFF	TGTGCCAGCAGTCTCGAAACAGGGGTAATTCCCGGGGAGCTGTTTTTT
many	TRBV7-8	TRBJ2-5	.	CASSIRMVGSGFQETQYF	TGTGCCAGCAGTATCAGGATGGTGGGATCTGGCTTCCAAGAGACCCAGTACTTC
many	TRBV13	TRBJ1-2	TRBD1	CASSLQTGDNGYTF	TGTGCCAGCAGCTTACAGACAGGGGACAATGGCTACACCTTC
many	TRBV14	TRBJ2-7	.	CASSQLQFPYEQYF	TGTGCCAGCAGCCAGCTCCAGTTCCCCTACGAGCAGTACTTC
many	TRBV28	TRBJ2-3	TRBD1	CASSRDSSTDTQYF	TGTGCCAGCAGTCGGGACAGCAGCACAGATACGCAGTATTTT
many	TRBV19	TRBJ2-1	.	CASSSPESYNEQFF	TGTGCCAGTAGTTCACCCGAGTCCTACAATGAGCAGTTCTTC
.	TRBV28	TRBJ2-7	.	CASIPPGSLSREQYF	TGTGCCAGCATTCCCCCGGGTTCGTTATCACGCGAGCAGTACTTC
.	TRBV6-2/TRBV6-3	TRBJ2-7	TRBD1	CASRPIQGRIDKQYF	TGTGCCAGCAGACCCATACAGGGGCGAATCGACAAGCAGTACTTC
many	TRBV10-2	TRBJ2-4	.	CASSESPGWMVTKNIQYF	TGCGCCAGCAGTGAGTCGCCAGGGTGGATGGTGACCAAAAACATTCAGTACTTC
many	TRBV4-1	TRBJ2-1	TRBD2	CASSQNPGTSGRGNEQFF	TGCGCCAGCAGCCAAAACCCCGGGACTAGCGGGAGGGGGAATGAGCAGTTCTTC